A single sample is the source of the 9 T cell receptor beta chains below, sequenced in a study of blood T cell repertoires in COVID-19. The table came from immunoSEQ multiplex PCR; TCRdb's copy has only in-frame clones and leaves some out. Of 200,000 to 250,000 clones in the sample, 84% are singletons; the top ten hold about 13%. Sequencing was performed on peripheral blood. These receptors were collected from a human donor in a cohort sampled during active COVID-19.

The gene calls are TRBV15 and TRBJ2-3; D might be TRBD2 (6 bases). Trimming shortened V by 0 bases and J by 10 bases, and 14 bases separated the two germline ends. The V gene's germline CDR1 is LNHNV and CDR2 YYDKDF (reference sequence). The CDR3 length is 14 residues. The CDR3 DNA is TGTGCCACCAGCAGAGATCGGCGGGACGGCCCGCAGTATTTT. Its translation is CATSRDRRDGPQYF.

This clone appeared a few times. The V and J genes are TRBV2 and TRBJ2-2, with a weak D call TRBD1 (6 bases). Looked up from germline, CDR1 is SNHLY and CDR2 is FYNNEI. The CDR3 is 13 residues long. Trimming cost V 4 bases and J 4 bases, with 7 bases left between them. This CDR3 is CASSVQGTGELFF. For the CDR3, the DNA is TGTGCCAGCAGTGTACAGGGCACCGGGGAGCTGTTTTTT.

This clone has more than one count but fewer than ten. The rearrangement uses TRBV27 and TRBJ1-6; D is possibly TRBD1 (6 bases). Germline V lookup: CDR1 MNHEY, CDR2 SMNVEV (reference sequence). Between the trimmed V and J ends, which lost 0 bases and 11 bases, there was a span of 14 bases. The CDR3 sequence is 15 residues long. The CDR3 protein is CASSLSRGQRTPLHF. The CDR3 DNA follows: TGTGCCAGCAGTTTATCGCGGGGGCAGAGGACACCCCTCCACTTT.

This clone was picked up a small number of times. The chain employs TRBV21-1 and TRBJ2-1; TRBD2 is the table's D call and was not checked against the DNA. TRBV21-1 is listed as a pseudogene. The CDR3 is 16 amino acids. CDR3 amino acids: CASSRPSGSGNNEQFF. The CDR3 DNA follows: TGTGCCAGCAGCAGACCGAGCGGGAGTGGCAACAATGAGCAGTTCTTC.

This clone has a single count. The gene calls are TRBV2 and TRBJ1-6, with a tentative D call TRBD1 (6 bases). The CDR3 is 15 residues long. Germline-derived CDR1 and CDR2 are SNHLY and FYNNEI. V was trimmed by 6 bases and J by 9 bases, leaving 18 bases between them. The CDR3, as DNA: TGTGCCAGCAGGGGCCGCGGGGGCGCGTTTTCACCCCTCCACTTT. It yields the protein CASRGRGGAFSPLHF.

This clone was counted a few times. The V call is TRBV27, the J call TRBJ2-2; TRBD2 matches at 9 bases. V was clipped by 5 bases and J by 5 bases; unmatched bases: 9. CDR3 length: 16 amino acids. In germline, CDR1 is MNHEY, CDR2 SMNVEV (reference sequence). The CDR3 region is CASSPRIAGVTGELFF. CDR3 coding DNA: TGTGCCAGCAGTCCTCGTATAGCGGGAGTGACCGGGGAGCTGTTTTTT.

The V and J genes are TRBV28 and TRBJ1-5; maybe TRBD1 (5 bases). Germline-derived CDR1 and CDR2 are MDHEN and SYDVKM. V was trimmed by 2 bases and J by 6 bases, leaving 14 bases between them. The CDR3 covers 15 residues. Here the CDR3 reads CASSLSTGLAQPQHF. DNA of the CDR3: TGTGCCAGCAGTTTAAGTACAGGCTTAGCTCAGCCCCAGCATTTT. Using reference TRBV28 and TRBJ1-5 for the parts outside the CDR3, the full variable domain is DVKVTQSSRYLVKRTGEKVFLECVQDMDHENMFWYRQDPGLGLRLIYFSYDVKMKEKGDIPEGYSVSREKKERFSLILESASTNQTSMYLCASSLSTGLAQPQHFGDGTRLSIL.

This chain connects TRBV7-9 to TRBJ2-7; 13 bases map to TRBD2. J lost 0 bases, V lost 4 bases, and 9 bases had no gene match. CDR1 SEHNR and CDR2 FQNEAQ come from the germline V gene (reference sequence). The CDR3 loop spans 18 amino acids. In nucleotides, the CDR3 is TGTGCCAGCAGCTCAGGGACTAGCGGGATCCCAAGCTCCTACGAGCAGTACTTC. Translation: CASSSGTSGIPSSYEQYF. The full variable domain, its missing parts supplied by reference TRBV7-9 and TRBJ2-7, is DTGVSQNPRHKITKRGQNVTFRCDPISEHNRLYWYRQTLGQGPEFLTYFQNEAQLEKSRLLSDRFSAERPKGSFSTLEIQRTEQGDSAMYLCASSSGTSGIPSSYEQYFGPGTRLTVT.

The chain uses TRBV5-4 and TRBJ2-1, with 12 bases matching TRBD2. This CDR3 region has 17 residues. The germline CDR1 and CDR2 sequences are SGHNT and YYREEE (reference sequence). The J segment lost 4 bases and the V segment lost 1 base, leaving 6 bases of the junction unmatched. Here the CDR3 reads CASSLRLAGGRYNEQFF. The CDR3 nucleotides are TGTGCCAGCAGCTTGCGCCTAGCGGGAGGGAGGTACAATGAGCAGTTCTTC.